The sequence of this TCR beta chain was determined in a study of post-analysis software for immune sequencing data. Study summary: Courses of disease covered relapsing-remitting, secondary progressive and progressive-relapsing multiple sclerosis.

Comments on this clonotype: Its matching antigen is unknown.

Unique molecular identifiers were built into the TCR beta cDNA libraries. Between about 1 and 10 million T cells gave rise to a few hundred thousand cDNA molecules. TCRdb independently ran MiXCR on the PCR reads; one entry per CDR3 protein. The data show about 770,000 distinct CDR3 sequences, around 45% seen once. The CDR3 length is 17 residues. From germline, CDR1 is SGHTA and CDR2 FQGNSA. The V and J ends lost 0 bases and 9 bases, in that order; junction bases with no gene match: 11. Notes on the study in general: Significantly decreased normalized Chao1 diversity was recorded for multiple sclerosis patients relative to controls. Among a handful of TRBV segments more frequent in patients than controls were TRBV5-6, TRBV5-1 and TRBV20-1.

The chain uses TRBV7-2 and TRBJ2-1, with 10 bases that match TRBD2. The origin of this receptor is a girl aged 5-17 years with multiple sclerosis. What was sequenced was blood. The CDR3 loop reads CASSLAPSGSLGGEQFF. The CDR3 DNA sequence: TGTGCCAGCAGCTTAGCGCCTAGCGGGAGCTTAGGGGGTGAGCAGTTCTTC.